This T cell receptor (beta chain) was identified during a study of Graves' ophthalmopathy and Graves' hyperthyroidism. The CDR3 sequence is 13 residues long. Trimming took 7 bases from V and 7 from J, leaving 16 bases between them. Germline CDR1 and CDR2: SGHTA and FQGTGA. This clonotype came up many times. Transcripts of RNA were the source for amplifying TCR beta CDR3 regions. HTBI primers were employed in first-round RT-PCR, then a second-round multiplex PCR followed. Each CDR3 protein is one row after TCRdb ran MiXCR on the multiplex PCR reads. The table shows roughly 610,000 distinct CDR3 sequences, with roughly 20% occurring only once.

The specimen sequenced was peripheral blood. The gene calls are TRBV7-3 and TRBJ1-1, with D perhaps TRBD1 (6 bases). This receptor was identified in a woman aged 18-29 years with stable Graves' hyperthyroidism. Some clones in this sample may be carry-over from other donors' samples. The CDR3 is CASTDGPDSEAFF. DNA for the CDR3: TGTGCCAGCACCGACGGCCCGGACAGTGAAGCTTTCTTT.